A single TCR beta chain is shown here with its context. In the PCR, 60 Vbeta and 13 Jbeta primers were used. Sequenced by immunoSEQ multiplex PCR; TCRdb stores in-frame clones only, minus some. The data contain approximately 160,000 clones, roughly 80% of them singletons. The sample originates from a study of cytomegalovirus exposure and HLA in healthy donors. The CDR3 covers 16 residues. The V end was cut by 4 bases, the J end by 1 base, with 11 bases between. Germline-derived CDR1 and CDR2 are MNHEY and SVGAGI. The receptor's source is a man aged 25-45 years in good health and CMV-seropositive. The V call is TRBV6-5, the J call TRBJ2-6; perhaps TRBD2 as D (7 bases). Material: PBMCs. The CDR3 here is CASSFRGASGANVLTF. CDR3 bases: TGTGCCAGCAGTTTCCGGGGGGCGTCTGGGGCCAACGTCCTGACTTTC.